Below are 21 T cell receptor beta chains sequenced from a single sample in a study of regulatory T cells in long-lasting Graves disease. Time point noted: newly diagnosed GD, antithyroid drugs for less than 3 months. PBMC RNA served as the TCR library source. CDR3 regions were amplified by Arm-PCR using iRepertoire HTBI primers to build TCR beta libraries. TCRdb redid the calling of the multiplex PCR reads with MiXCR, one entry per CDR3 protein. The table has hundreds of thousands of distinct CDR3 sequences, 15% to 19% seen once. Sequenced here: peripheral blood mononuclear cells (PBMCs), sampled at new diagnosis, from a patient treated with antithyroid drugs. These receptors originate from a female donor with Graves disease.

V usage is TRBV7-9 and J usage is TRBJ2-5; possibly TRBD1 for D (6 bases). Trimming took 5 bases from V and 3 from J, leaving 13 bases between them. The CDR3 is 14 amino acids. Germline values: CDR1 SEHNR, CDR2 FQNEAQ (reference sequence). CDR3 coding DNA: TGTGCCAGCAGCCCAGGACAGACCGAAGAGACCCAGTACTTC. Amino acid sequence: CASSPGQTEETQYF.

The CDR3, as DNA: TGTGCCAGCAGTCTGACTAGCTCTCAAGAGACCCAGTACTTC. This sequence encodes CASSLTSSQETQYF. This chain links TRBV12-3 or TRBV12-4 with TRBJ2-5; 7 bases line up with TRBD2. After removal of 5 bases from V and 2 bases from J, the junction contained 5 bases not matched to a gene. The CDR3 length is 14 residues.

This clonotype was seen at least ten times. This chain links TRBV12-5 with TRBJ2-1; 7 bases are shared with TRBD2. The CDR3 contains 15 residues. Unmatched junction bases numbered 7, after V lost 6 bases and J lost 2 bases. CDR1 LGHNT and CDR2 FRNRAP come from the germline V gene. The CDR3: CASGPLAGPYNEQFF. CDR3 nucleotides: TGTGCTAGTGGCCCCTTAGCGGGCCCCTACAATGAGCAGTTCTTC.

This clonotype was recorded at least ten times. V and J are TRBV2 and TRBJ2-1; TRBD1 or TRBD2 may be the D gene (6 bases each). Germline V gene sequence: CDR1 SNHLY, CDR2 FYNNEI. V lost 10 bases, J lost 2 bases, and 18 bases lay in between. The CDR3 extends over 15 amino acids. The CDR3 DNA follows: TGTGCCACCCAGGTCGGGGGCTCTACCTACAATGAGCAGTTCTTC. It is translated as CATQVGGSTYNEQFF. The whole variable domain, remainder taken from reference TRBV2 and TRBJ2-1, is EPEVTQTPSHQVTQMGQEVILRCVPISNHLYFYWYRQILGQKVEFLVSFYNNEISEKSEIFDDQFSVERPDGSNFTLKIRSTKLEDSAMYFCATQVGGSTYNEQFFGPGTRLTVL.

The sample holds many counts of this clonotype. This chain links TRBV9 with TRBJ2-1, with D hard to call. The CDR3 is made up of 15 amino acids. Trimming removed 0 bases at V and 8 bases at J, with 15 bases between. Germline assignment: CDR1 SGDLS and CDR2 YYNGEE. The CDR3 spells CASSVDRAPFDEQFF. The CDR3 nucleotides are TGTGCCAGCAGCGTAGACCGGGCCCCTTTCGATGAGCAGTTCTTC.

Ten or more counts support this clonotype. The rearrangement uses TRBV12-3 or TRBV12-4 and TRBJ2-7; D could derive from TRBD1 or TRBD2 (6 bases each). The CDR3 runs 14 residues. Trimming took off 3 bases at V and 0 bases at J, with 9 bases between the two ends. This CDR3 is CASSFGGLSYEQYF. For the CDR3, the DNA is TGTGCCAGCAGTTTTGGGGGGCTCTCCTACGAGCAGTACTTC.

Only a few counts were recorded for this clonotype. The gene calls are TRBV3-1 and TRBJ2-1, with D perhaps matching TRBD1 (5 bases). The CDR3 has 17 amino acids. CDR1 is LGHDT and CDR2 is YNNKEL in the germline V gene (reference sequence). V shed 1 base and J shed 0 bases, with 13 bases lying between them. The CDR3 reads CASSQGRQYSSYNEQFF. Written as DNA, the CDR3 is TGTGCCAGCAGCCAAGGGAGACAGTACTCCTCCTACAATGAGCAGTTCTTC.

In its sample, this clonotype was seen a few times. The chain uses TRBV4-1 and TRBJ2-3; D is unclear. Germline CDR1 MGHRA, CDR2 YSYEKL. This CDR3 is 15 amino acids long. V shed 4 bases and J shed 6 bases, with 17 bases lying between them. CDR3 nucleotides: TGCGCCAGCAGCCGGCGCTTTCTGGGAATGGATACGCAGTATTTT. Protein product: CASSRRFLGMDTQYF.

Turning to this clonotype: A far more abundant clone sits one base away, making this likely a read error. The V call is TRBV3-1, the J call TRBJ2-1; D could derive from TRBD1 or TRBD2 (5 bases each). Germline V gene data show CDR1 as LGHDT and CDR2 as YNNKEL (reference sequence). V lost 7 bases, J lost 13 bases, and 26 bases lay in between. The CDR3 is 15 residues long. DNA for the CDR3: TGTGCCAGCACCCTGACTGGGACGTCTCAAGAGACCCAGTTCTTC. It specifies CASTLTGTSQETQFF.

The chain employs TRBV4-3 and TRBJ2-2; 12 nucleotides line up with TRBD1. The CDR3 extends over 16 amino acids. Germline CDR1 LGHNA, CDR2 YSLEER. V was pared by 4 bases and J by 5 bases, with 5 bases of the junction left unmatched. DNA for the CDR3: TGCGCCAGCAGCCCTGGGACAGGGGGCGGGACCGGGGAGCTGTTTTTT. Amino acid sequence: CASSPGTGGGTGELFF.

This clonotype was counted only a few times. The chain carries TRBV20-1 and TRBJ1-1; D is unclear. There are 13 residues in the CDR3. Per germline, CDR1 DFQATT and CDR2 SNEGSKA (reference sequence). Trimming took 7 bases from V and 1 from J, leaving 13 bases between them. In nucleotides, the CDR3 is TGCAGTGTCGGAGGTCTGGCGAACACTGAAGCTTTCTTT. This codes for CSVGGLANTEAFF.

The chain joins TRBV28 to TRBJ2-1, with 9 bases fitting TRBD2. The CDR3 totals 18 residues. Germline V lookup: CDR1 MDHEN, CDR2 SYDVKM. The V and J ends lost 4 bases and 4 bases, in that order; junction bases with no gene match: 14. The CDR3 reads CASSSYLPSGTTYNEQFF. DNA for the CDR3: TGTGCCAGCAGTTCATACCTTCCTAGCGGGACAACTTACAATGAGCAGTTCTTC.

The rearrangement joins TRBV29-1 to TRBJ2-1; 10 positions match TRBD2. Germline V gives CDR1 SQVTM, CDR2 ANQGSEA. This CDR3 region has 13 residues. Unmatched junction bases numbered 4, after V lost 1 base and J lost 10 bases. CDR3 loop: CSVEGSGRREQFF. The CDR3 bases are TGCAGCGTTGAAGGTAGCGGGAGGAGGGAGCAGTTCTTC.

This clonotype was detected a few times. The genes are TRBV5-1 and TRBJ1-2; 8 bases agree with TRBD1. The CDR3 has 15 residues. Per germline, CDR1 SGHRS and CDR2 YFSETQ. V shed 3 bases, J shed 7 bases, and the junction held 11 bases outside the gene matches. CDR3 DNA sequence: TGCGCCAGCAGCTCGGAGGGGGGACAGGTCGGTGGCTACACCTTC. Translating gives CASSSEGGQVGGYTF.

A few counts support this clonotype. The genes are TRBV6-1 and TRBJ2-1; 11 bases map to TRBD2. The trim removed 6 bases at V and 10 bases at J, leaving 11 bases unmatched. The CDR3 loop spans 15 amino acids. The germline V gene has CDR1 MNHNS and CDR2 SASEGT. CDR3 protein: CASSPYSGGAYEQFF. CDR3 nucleotides: TGTGCCAGCAGCCCCTATAGCGGGGGGGCCTACGAGCAGTTCTTC.

This clonotype was observed many times. The chain couples TRBV20-1 to TRBJ2-2; 10 bases match TRBD2. The CDR3 extends over 14 amino acids. Germline V lookup: CDR1 DFQATT, CDR2 SNEGSKA (reference sequence). The V and J ends lost 1 base and 8 bases, in that order; junction bases with no gene match: 4. The CDR3 bases are TGCAGTGCTAGAGTTCTAGCGGGAGTTGGGGAGCTGTTTTTT. Amino acid sequence: CSARVLAGVGELFF.

This clonotype was picked up a small number of times. The J gene is TRBJ2-3, the V gene TRBV29-1; D gene ambiguous. This CDR3 region has 14 residues. The V end lost 3 bases, the J end lost 3 bases, and 13 bases lay between the germline ends. CDR1 SQVTM and CDR2 ANQGSEA come from the germline V gene. The CDR3 protein is CSVDFPPGTDTQYF. DNA of the CDR3: TGCAGCGTTGACTTCCCCCCTGGAACAGATACGCAGTATTTT.

This sequence joins TRBV6-5 and TRBJ1-1; 9 bases fit TRBD1. Germline V gene data show CDR1 as MNHEY and CDR2 as SVGAGI. The CDR3 sequence is 16 residues long. V dropped 2 bases and J dropped 11; count of bases not matched to a gene: 15. This CDR3 is CASSYDHGTGSREAFF. The CDR3 DNA reads TGTGCCAGCAGTTACGATCATGGGACAGGGAGTCGGGAGGCTTTCTTT.

This clonotype was detected ten times or more. The genes are TRBV30 and TRBJ2-5; 8 positions match TRBD2. There are 11 residues in the CDR3. V shed 7 bases and J 7 bases; nucleotides not matched to a gene: 5. The germline CDR1 and CDR2 sequences are GTSNPN and SVGIG (reference sequence). CDR3 protein: CASGGEWTQYF. The CDR3, as DNA: TGTGCCTCCGGGGGGGAGTGGACCCAGTACTTC.

This chain uses TRBV12-5 with TRBJ2-5; no clear D. This CDR3 has 17 amino acids. The germline V gene has CDR1 LGHNT and CDR2 FRNRAP. The V end was cut by 2 bases, the J end by 2 bases, with 18 bases between. The CDR3 sequence: CASGLKVLGTSQETQYF. The CDR3 coding sequence is TGTGCTAGTGGTTTGAAGGTGTTGGGAACAAGTCAAGAGACCCAGTACTTC.

DNA for the CDR3: TGTGCCAGCAGCCCGGGTGAGCACTATGGCTACACCTTC. The encoded protein is CASSPGEHYGYTF. The chain couples TRBV5-5 to TRBJ1-2; D not certain. CDR3 length equals 13 residues. Per the germline V gene, CDR1 is SGHKS and CDR2 is YYEKEE (reference sequence). Deletions cut 4 bases from V and 3 bases from J, with 10 bases between. Together with reference TRBV5-5 and TRBJ1-2, the CDR3 gives the full variable domain: DAGVTQSPTHLIKTRGQQVTLRCSPISGHKSVSWYQQVLGQGPQFIFQYYEKEERGRGNFPDRFSARQFPNYSSELNVNALLLGDSALYLCASSPGEHYGYTFGSGTRLTVV.